This T cell receptor (beta chain) appears in the sequencing data of a study of blood T cell repertoires in COVID-19. V gave up 4 bases and J gave up 13 bases; unmatched junction bases: 12. The CDR3 is made up of 13 amino acids. Germline-derived CDR1 and CDR2 are LGHDT and YNNKEL (reference sequence). This clone appeared a few times. The method was immunoSEQ multiplex PCR; TCRdb's version includes in-frame clones alone and lacks a portion of them. The sample has just under 100,000 clones; more than 70% are singletons. This receptor was obtained from a woman aged 55-75 years in a cohort sampled during active or convalescent COVID-19. Sequencing input: peripheral blood. V and J are TRBV3-1 (or the pseudogene TRBV3-2) and TRBJ1-2; 7 bases align to TRBD1. CDR3 in amino acids: CASSPSRDSPSTF. The DNA of the CDR3 is TGTGCCAGCAGCCCAAGCCGGGACAGTCCTAGCACCTTC.